These 25 T cell receptor beta chains were sequenced from one sample in a study of blood T cell repertoires in COVID-19 (dated by TCRdb to 2019 to 2021). Library construction relied on the immunoSEQ multiplex PCR assay. Drawn from immuneACCESS, this table holds only the in-frame rearrangements with V and J called that TCRdb kept. Clones are partly lost; checked studies trace under half to an unresolved V gene and leave the rest unexplained. This sample comprises under 300,000 clones, 70% to 90% of them detected only once. The ten largest account for 0.9% to 1% of the sample. The sample taken for sequencing was peripheral blood. These receptors all stem from a woman between 40 and 55 years old who had recovered from COVID-19.

The chain uses TRBV27 and TRBJ1-2; TRBD1 aligns across 8 bases. Trimming cost V 3 bases and J 8 bases; bases outside gene matches: 8. This CDR3 contains 14 residues. Germline-derived CDR1 and CDR2 are MNHEY and SMNVEV (reference sequence). The CDR3 is CASSFTGGRMGYTF. The DNA for the CDR3 is TGTGCCAGCAGTTTTACAGGGGGTCGAATGGGCTACACCTTC.

The table lists this clone with a count of one. CDR3 sequence reads: CASSFRSGYGYTF. For the CDR3, the DNA is TGTGCCAGCAGTTTCCGGTCCGGCTATGGCTACACCTTC. V gene TRBV27 combines with J gene TRBJ1-2; no firm D call. Trimming removed 3 bases at V and 4 bases at J, with 9 bases between. CDR3 length: 13 residues. Germline CDR1 and CDR2: MNHEY and SMNVEV (reference sequence).

This chain links TRBV7-3 with TRBJ2-2; 8 bases align to TRBD2. V shed 2 bases and J 7 bases; nucleotides not matched to a gene: 12. The CDR3 totals 17 residues. Germline V CDR1 and CDR2: SGHTA, FQGTGA. DNA for the CDR3: TGTGCCAGCAGCTTACCTACCCCGACTAGCGAGGGCGGGGAGCTGTTTTTT. Translating it yields CASSLPTPTSEGGELFF.

This chain uses TRBV10-3 with TRBJ1-5; TRBD1 is a possible D gene (6 bases). Germline V gives CDR1 ENHRY, CDR2 SYGVKD. Trimming pared 6 bases from V and 4 bases from J, leaving 10 bases between. CDR3 length: 13 amino acids. The CDR3, as DNA: TGTGCCATCAGGCAGGGGCGAAATCAGCCCCAGCATTTT. Encoded protein: CAIRQGRNQPQHF.

The J gene is TRBJ2-1, the V gene TRBV6-5, with 7 bases aligning to TRBD2. V was clipped by 8 bases and J by 11 bases; unmatched bases: 6. CDR1 and CDR2 (germline): MNHEY, SVGAGI. CDR3 length equals 11 residues. Here the CDR3 DNA reads TGTGCCAGCTGGGACTACCCCCAGCAGTTCTTC. This sequence encodes CASWDYPQQFF.

The V gene is TRBV29-1, the J gene TRBJ2-1, with 10 bases identical to TRBD2. Trimming removed 1 base from V and 9 bases from J; junction bases left unmatched: 18. In germline, CDR1 is SQVTM, CDR2 ANQGSEA. The CDR3 consists of 18 residues. The CDR3 region has the DNA TGCAGCGTTGAAGGGTGGTTAGCGGGAGGAACCGGGAGTGGTGAGCAGTTCTTC. This codes for CSVEGWLAGGTGSGEQFF.

The CDR3 DNA reads as TGTGCCAGCAGTGAAGGGGACAGGGGGCTCTACGAGCAGTACGTC. Its protein is CASSEGDRGLYEQYV. The chain uses TRBV6-1 and TRBJ2-7, with 12 bases identical to TRBD1. The CDR3 loop spans 15 amino acids. With 1 base clipped from V and 3 bases from J, the junction kept 1 base outside the gene matches. Germline CDR1 reads MNHNS; CDR2 reads SASEGT.

CDR3 residues: CASSITGSRGNTIYF. The CDR3 nucleotides read TGTGCCAGCAGCATTACAGGTAGCCGTGGAAACACCATATATTTT. The rearrangement links TRBV6-5 to TRBJ1-3, with a tentative D call TRBD1 (5 bases). Germline V gene data show CDR1 as MNHEY and CDR2 as SVGAGI. Deletions cut 6 bases from V and 3 bases from J, with 15 bases between. The CDR3 loop spans 15 amino acids.

The chain employs TRBV6-4 and TRBJ1-1; D remains ambiguous. This CDR3 has 13 amino acids. Germline V gives CDR1 MRHNA, CDR2 SNTAGT. V was cut by 5 bases and J by 0 bases, with 7 bases left in between. CDR3 amino acids: CASSQAMNTEAFF. CDR3 nucleotides: TGTGCCAGCAGTCAGGCCATGAACACTGAAGCTTTCTTT.

The CDR3 loop reads CASTPSYVGRKREEETQYF. In nucleotides, the CDR3 is TGTGCCAGCACCCCCAGCTACGTGGGCCGAAAGAGGGAGGAAGAGACCCAGTACTTC. The rearrangement joins TRBV6-2 or TRBV6-3 to TRBJ2-5; D may be TRBD2 (6 bases). The CDR3 sequence is 19 residues long. V lost 7 bases to trimming and J lost 3 bases, with 30 bases between them. The germline CDR1 and CDR2 sequences are MNHEY and SVGEGT.

The CDR3 DNA sequence: TGCAGCGTTGGAAGTGGGAGCAAGCAGTTCTTC. Translated, it gives CSVGSGSKQFF. V usage is TRBV29-1 and J usage is TRBJ2-1; D is perhaps TRBD2 (5 bases). The CDR3 is 11 residues long. Trimming pared 4 bases from V and 11 bases from J, leaving 12 bases between. In germline, CDR1 is SQVTM, CDR2 ANQGSEA.

The V call is TRBV20-1, the J call TRBJ1-4; possibly TRBD1 for D (6 bases). Between the trimmed V and J ends, which lost 3 bases and 0 bases, there was a span of 17 bases. The CDR3 covers 17 residues. The germline V gene encodes CDR1 DFQATT and CDR2 SNEGSKA (reference sequence). Written as DNA, the CDR3 is TGCAGTGCTAGTGGGGGCAGCTTGGGTGCAACTAATGAAAAACTGTTTTTT. Translating it yields CSASGGSLGATNEKLFF.

This chain joins TRBV12-3 or TRBV12-4 and TRBJ2-7, with a weak D call TRBD2 (6 bases). The V end was cut by 6 bases, the J end by 4 bases, with 10 bases between. CDR3 length equals 12 residues. The CDR3 DNA reads as TGTGCCAGCAGCCATAGCGGTTACGAGCAGTACGTC. This gives the protein CASSHSGYEQYV.

The genes are TRBV19 and TRBJ2-6, with 8 bases lining up with TRBD1. Germline V gives CDR1 LNHDA, CDR2 SQIVND (reference sequence). The CDR3 runs to 18 residues. The trim removed 4 bases at V and 0 bases at J, leaving 8 bases unmatched. CDR3 nucleotide sequence: TGTGCCAGTAGTACCCGGACAGGGCGCACCTCTGGGGCCAACGTCCTGACTTTC. Protein product: CASSTRTGRTSGANVLTF.

This clone was counted only a few times. The chain uses TRBV4-3 and TRBJ1-5; D may be TRBD1 (5 bases). Germline V gene lookup returns CDR1 LGHNA and CDR2 YSLEER. CDR3 length equals 16 residues. Trimming removed 0 bases at V and 2 bases at J, with 11 bases between. CDR3 nucleotide sequence: TGCGCCAGCAGCCAAGATGGAGGGGAGGGCAATCAGCCCCAGCATTTT. Translating gives CASSQDGGEGNQPQHF.

The chain is built from TRBV24-1 and TRBJ2-1; tentatively, D is TRBD2 (5 bases). In germline, CDR1 is KGHDR, CDR2 SFDVKD. This CDR3 region has 14 residues. V lost 9 bases and J lost 8, with 19 bases in between. Here the CDR3 DNA reads TGTGCCACCGGCGGGTGGGAGTCGTCGGATGAGCAGTTCTTC. It specifies CATGGWESSDEQFF.

The rearrangement uses TRBV5-1 and TRBJ2-3; 12 nucleotides align to TRBD2. Per the germline V gene, CDR1 is SGHRS and CDR2 is YFSETQ. The CDR3 has 14 residues. The V and J ends lost 6 bases and 6 bases, in that order; junction bases with no gene match: 5. The CDR3 nucleotides read TGCGCCAGCAACCCCCTAGCGGGAGGGGATACGCAGTATTTT. This translates into CASNPLAGGDTQYF.

This sequence joins TRBV7-2 and TRBJ1-6, with a tentative D call TRBD1 (5 bases). Trimming cost V 6 bases and J 11 bases, with 20 bases left between them. This CDR3 is built from 15 residues. From germline, CDR1 is SGHTA and CDR2 FQGNSA. The CDR3 spells CASRGGPSHRAPLHF. The DNA of the CDR3 is TGTGCCAGCAGGGGGGGACCCAGCCATAGGGCACCCCTCCACTTT.

This clone came up once. This sequence joins TRBV5-1 and TRBJ2-7; D is ambiguous. Trimming pared 4 bases from V and 0 bases from J, leaving 5 bases between. CDR3 size: 12 residues. Germline V gene sequence: CDR1 SGHRS, CDR2 YFSETQ. CDR3 region: CASSPNSYEQYF. The DNA for the CDR3 is TGCGCCAGCAGCCCCAACTCCTACGAGCAGTACTTC.

The rearrangement uses TRBV3-1 (or the pseudogene TRBV3-2) and TRBJ2-1; 12 bases are a match to TRBD2. This CDR3 is 17 amino acids long. Trimming cost V 0 bases and J 9 bases; bases outside gene matches: 9. Germline V lookup: CDR1 LGHDT, CDR2 YNNKEL (reference sequence). CDR3: CASSQERLAGGPREQFF. CDR3 in DNA: TGTGCCAGCAGCCAAGAGAGGCTAGCGGGAGGGCCGCGTGAGCAGTTCTTC.

This chain links TRBV7-3 with TRBJ2-1, with D possibly being TRBD2 (6 bases). In germline, CDR1 is SGHTA, CDR2 FQGTGA. This CDR3 has 15 residues. With 3 bases removed from V and 5 bases from J, the gap between germline ends came to 14 bases. CDR3: CASSFGPGLDNEQFF. CDR3 bases: TGTGCCAGCAGCTTTGGGCCGGGACTCGACAATGAGCAGTTCTTC.

This clone is a singleton in its sample. The chain uses TRBV11-2 and TRBJ2-7, with TRBD1 matching over 8 bases. CDR1 and CDR2 from the germline V gene are SGHAT and FQNNGV. After removal of 5 bases from V and 3 bases from J, the junction contained 3 bases not matched to a gene. The CDR3 has 13 residues. CDR3 in DNA: TGTGCCAGCAGCCGACAGGGGTTCTACGAGCAGTACGTC. As protein: CASSRQGFYEQYV.

The V call is TRBV24-1, the J call TRBJ1-2, with 9 nucleotides matching TRBD1. V shed 4 bases and J 4 bases; nucleotides not matched to a gene: 12. The CDR3 has 17 amino acids. Per the germline V gene, CDR1 is KGHDR and CDR2 is SFDVKD. The CDR3 region has the DNA TGTGCCACCAGTGACCAAGGGACAGGGCCTGGGGTCTATGGCTACACCTTC. It codes for CATSDQGTGPGVYGYTF.

This sequence joins TRBV10-3 and TRBJ2-1; tentative D call: TRBD2 (7 bases). Germline assignment: CDR1 ENHRY and CDR2 SYGVKD. V lost 4 bases, J lost 9 bases, and 16 bases lay in between. This CDR3 comprises 14 residues. The CDR3 here is CAISGGGQQREQFF. CDR3 DNA: TGTGCCATCAGTGGGGGGGGCCAACAGCGTGAGCAGTTCTTC.

The chain joins TRBV30 to TRBJ1-6; no definite D call. Germline V gene data show CDR1 as GTSNPN and CDR2 as SVGIG (reference sequence). The CDR3 is made up of 12 amino acids. V lost 2 bases to trimming and J lost 5 bases, with 4 bases between them. The CDR3 spells CAWSRDNSPLHF. The CDR3, as DNA: TGTGCCTGGAGTCGGGATAATTCACCCCTCCACTTT. Full variable domain (outside the CDR3, taken from reference TRBV30 and TRBJ1-6): SQTIHQWPATLVQPVGSPLSLECTVEGTSNPNLYWYRQAAGRGLQLLFYSVGIGQISSEVPQNLSASRPQDRQFILSSKKLLLSDSGFYLCAWSRDNSPLHFGNGTRLTVT.